This T cell receptor (beta chain) was recovered during a study of T cells in Graves' hyperthyroidism and ophthalmopathy. Study results and limitations: Most thyroid clonotypes expanded above 0.001 appeared in blood too.

This clonotype was seen at least ten times. Its antigen is currently unknown. Amplification of TCR beta CDR3 regions was performed using RNA transcripts as template. A first-round RT-PCR of the TCR CDR3 used the HTBI primer set. TCRdb processed the multiplex PCR reads anew with MiXCR; each CDR3 protein has one entry. Seen here are 640,000 or so distinct CDR3 sequences, around 15% observed once, and the top ten hold around 4.5%. Germline lookup yields CDR1 SGHTA and CDR2 FQGNSA. V lost 5 bases, J lost 4 bases, and 14 bases lay in between. The CDR3 is 14 residues long. Diagnosing involved the use of clinical symptoms, serum thyroxine and TRAb, thyroid ultrasound and orbital computed tomography. Fresh 10 ml peripheral blood yielded PBMCs.

The TCR sequence derives from a woman aged 35 to 49 with Graves' ophthalmopathy. The sample comprised blood. This rearrangement joins TRBV7-2 to TRBJ1-2; D might be TRBD1 (5 bases). CDR3 protein: CASSGRQFLYGYTF. In nucleotides, the CDR3 is TGTGCCAGCAGCGGGAGACAGTTCCTCTATGGCTACACCTTC.